This T cell receptor (beta chain) was sequenced during a study of cytomegalovirus exposure and HLA in healthy donors. Study conclusions and caveats: Cytomegalovirus-associated TCR beta chains were listed, numbering 150 to 200.

This CDR3 region has 18 residues. Germline V CDR1 and CDR2: PRHDT, FYEKMQ (reference sequence). V lost 0 bases to trimming and J lost 3 bases; unmatched junction nucleotides: 11. On this clone itself: The antigen is unknown.

TCRdb's table, derived via immunoSEQ multiplex PCR, lists solely in-frame clones and lacks some. The sample records more than 95,000 clones, roughly 90% being singletons. Sequencing was carried out using PBMCs. The receptor was derived from a young woman in good health and CMV-seronegative. V gene TRBV13 combines with J gene TRBJ2-3; TRBD2 aligns across 8 bases. The DNA for the CDR3 is TGTGCCAGCAGCTTAGGCCGTAACGGGAGGGCCTCTACAGATACGCAGTATTTT. Translation: CASSLGRNGRASTDTQYF.